A selection of T cell receptor beta chains follows, all from one sample in a study of cytomegalovirus exposure and HLA in healthy donors. Some clones are missing from TCRdb's copy, which holds only in-frame ones; the method was immunoSEQ multiplex PCR. The sample lists tens of thousands of clones, around 97% occurring once. Source material: PBMCs. The receptors were gathered from a man aged 18 to 30 in good health and CMV-seronegative. The CDR3 runs from the conserved cysteine through the conserved F or W. Fields, in order: D gene, clone size, J gene, V gene, CDR3 protein, CDR3 DNA. The D gene is left open where the match is weak. Only part of the rows carry a size: once, few, many, or a class if the clone is expanded.

TRBD1 - TRBJ1-1 TRBV28 CASRPHRTGQGAFF TGTGCCAGCAGACCACATCGGACAGGCCAGGGGGCTTTCTTT
- - TRBJ1-2 TRBV20-1 CSARGGYGYTF TGCAGTGCTAGAGGAGGCTATGGCTACACCTTC
- once TRBJ2-3 TRBV6-6 CASSRQVTTDTQYF TGTGCCAGCAGCCGACAGGTGACCACAGATACGCAGTATTTT
- - TRBJ2-5 TRBV2 CASSESERVQETQYF TGTGCCAGCAGTGAAAGCGAGCGGGTACAAGAGACCCAGTACTTC
TRBD1 - TRBJ2-1 TRBV5-8 CASSSGTVFSYNEQFF TGTGCCAGCAGCTCCGGGACAGTTTTCTCCTACAATGAGCAGTTCTTC
TRBD1 - TRBJ1-2 TRBV19 CASSIRGTGLYGYTF TGTGCCAGTAGTATACGGGGGACAGGCCTCTATGGCTACACCTTC
- - TRBJ1-2 TRBV6-7 CASSVQGGQTNYGYTF TGTGCCAGCAGCGTACAGGGAGGGCAAACTAACTATGGCTACACCTTC
- - TRBJ1-3 TRBV28 CASRLPIGNTIYF TGTGCCAGCAGACTCCCCATTGGAAACACCATATATTTT
- - TRBJ1-4 TRBV4-1 CASSQRGIEKLFF TGCGCCAGCAGCCAAAGGGGTATTGAAAAACTGTTTTTT
- few TRBJ1-2 TRBV18 CASSQQDYGYTF TGTGCCAGCTCACAACAGGATTATGGCTACACCTTC
- once TRBJ1-1 TRBV9 CASSASGVGSTEAFF TGTGCCAGCAGCGCCAGCGGGGTCGGGAGCACTGAAGCTTTCTTT
- once TRBJ1-3 TRBV19 CASTQAGGNTIYF TGTGCCAGTACCCAAGCGGGTGGAAACACCATATATTTT
TRBD1 once TRBJ1-1 TRBV18 CASSGTGESTEAFF TGTGCCAGCTCCGGGACAGGGGAGAGCACTGAAGCTTTCTTT
- - TRBJ1-3 TRBV18 CASSPTDGSGNTIYF TGTGCCAGCTCACCGACTGACGGGTCTGGAAACACCATATATTTT
- - TRBJ2-2 TRBV7-9 CASSLGLATNTGELFF TGTGCCAGCAGCTTAGGGCTAGCCACGAACACCGGGGAGCTGTTTTTT
- - TRBJ2-2 TRBV9 CASSVEPRQPNTGELFF TGTGCCAGCAGCGTAGAACCCCGACAGCCGAACACCGGGGAGCTGTTTTTT
TRBD1 - TRBJ1-2 TRBV6-5 CASSSTGGRGYTF TGTGCCAGCAGCTCGACAGGGGGCAGAGGCTACACCTTC
- - TRBJ2-7 TRBV5-6 CASSFLRTETYEQYF TGTGCCAGCAGCTTTTTACGCACAGAGACCTATGAGCAGTACTTC
TRBD1 - TRBJ2-1 TRBV6-5 CASSYSATGGGEQFF TGTGCCAGCAGTTACTCGGCTACAGGGGGAGGAGAGCAGTTCTTC
- once TRBJ2-7 TRBV7-8 CASSLAYRGEQYF TGTGCCAGCAGCTTAGCGTATAGGGGGGAGCAGTACTTC
- - TRBJ1-1 TRBV19 CASSIGQGNTEAFF TGTGCCAGTAGTATAGGCCAGGGAAACACTGAAGCTTTCTTT
- - TRBJ2-5 TRBV11-3 CASSPLGETQYF TGTGCCAGCAGCCCACTAGGAGAGACCCAGTACTTC
- - TRBJ1-5 TRBV18 CASSPDRNQPQHF TGTGCCAGCTCTCCCGACAGAAATCAGCCCCAGCATTTT
- - TRBJ1-2 TRBV25-1 CASSSIQGTYGYTF TGTGCCAGCAGTTCCATACAGGGCACCTATGGCTACACCTTC
TRBD1 - TRBJ1-1 TRBV5-1 CASRGTGGRTEAFF TGCGCCAGCAGGGGGACAGGGGGCCGGACTGAAGCTTTCTTT
TRBD1 - TRBJ2-7 TRBV7-2 CASSPPRQGGSEQYF TGTGCCAGCAGCCCCCCCCGACAGGGGGGTTCCGAGCAGTACTTC
- many TRBJ2-7 TRBV11-2 CASSSIVDEQYF TGTGCCAGCAGTTCTATTGTAGACGAGCAGTACTTC
TRBD1 - TRBJ2-7 TRBV28 CASSLGTGGLEQYF TGTGCCAGCAGTTTGGGGACAGGGGGCCTCGAGCAGTACTTC
TRBD1 - TRBJ1-2 TRBV11-2 CASSLDLVVDRGYTF TGTGCCAGCAGTTTAGATTTAGTGGTCGACAGGGGTTACACCTTC
TRBD1 - TRBJ1-4 TRBV7-2 CASSTRQGLNEKLFF TGTGCCAGCAGCACCAGACAGGGACTTAATGAAAAACTGTTTTTT
TRBD2 - TRBJ2-3 TRBV5-1 CASSTPRGRRPSTDTQYF TGCGCCAGCAGCACCCCTCGCGGGAGGCGCCCTAGCACAGATACGCAGTATTTT
TRBD2 - TRBJ2-1 TRBV4-1 CASSQDATSGIPEQFF TGCGCCAGCAGCCAAGACGCGACTAGCGGGATTCCTGAGCAGTTCTTC
- - TRBJ2-3 TRBV5-1 CASSLYEYTDTQYF TGCGCCAGCAGCTTGTACGAGTACACAGATACGCAGTATTTT
TRBD1 - TRBJ2-5 TRBV27 CASSIQTGGETQYF TGTGCCAGCAGTATACAGACAGGGGGAGAGACCCAGTACTTC
TRBD1 - TRBJ1-2 TRBV28 CASRPRTGLDYGYTF TGTGCCAGCAGACCCCGGACAGGGTTGGACTATGGCTACACCTTC
TRBD1 - TRBJ1-5 TRBV19 CASRKQGNGQPQHF TGTGCCAGTAGAAAACAGGGGAACGGTCAGCCCCAGCATTTT
- once TRBJ2-1 TRBV18 CASSPPGQSSYNEQFF TGTGCCAGCTCACCACCGGGCCAGAGCTCCTACAATGAGCAGTTCTTC
- once TRBJ2-3 TRBV19 CASSSGTLRTDTQYF TGTGCCAGTAGTTCCGGGACACTACGCACAGATACGCAGTATTTT
TRBD1 - TRBJ2-3 TRBV4-1 CASSQAGTGEDTQYF TGCGCCAGCAGCCAAGCTGGGACAGGGGAAGATACGCAGTATTTT
TRBD1 - TRBJ1-2 TRBV29-1 CSVEDLRGPRGYTF TGCAGCGTTGAAGATCTGAGGGGGCCGAGGGGCTACACCTTC
- - TRBJ2-1 TRBV7-8 CASTEGPGTLYNEQFF TGTGCCAGCACCGAAGGTCCCGGGACTTTATACAATGAGCAGTTCTTC
- once TRBJ1-5 TRBV6-1 CASSEGLGQGSQPQHF TGTGCCAGCAGTGAAGGTCTTGGGCAGGGGAGTCAGCCCCAGCATTTT
- - TRBJ1-2 TRBV7-2 CASSLAEGENYGYTF TGTGCCAGCAGCTTAGCGGAGGGAGAGAACTATGGCTACACCTTC
- - TRBJ1-5 TRBV19 CASSIIQGFQPQHF TGTGCCAGTAGTATCATACAGGGATTTCAGCCCCAGCATTTT
TRBD1 - TRBJ2-7 TRBV6-5 CASTRDREVAHEQYF TGTGCCAGCACCAGGGACAGGGAAGTCGCCCACGAGCAGTACTTC